Listed below are T cell receptor beta chains from one sample, sequenced in a study of shared clonotypes between healthy human individuals. Only in-frame clones appear in the TCRdb table, and some are missing; sequencing was by immunoSEQ multiplex PCR. The sample lists around 1,900,000 clones; around 93% were seen once. The sequenced sample consisted of naive CD8+ T cells from PBMCs. These receptors all stem from a man between 18 and 35 years old in good health. Some clones in this sample may be carry-over from other donors' samples. The CDR3 runs from the conserved cysteine through the conserved F or W. Only part of the rows carry a size: once, few, many, or a class if the clone is expanded.

clone size,CDR3 length,J gene,V gene,CDR3 protein
.,14,TRBJ2-5,TRBV7-9,CASTLASRQETQYF
.,13,TRBJ2-7,TRBV5-6,CASSPDRSYEQYF
.,16,TRBJ2-2,TRBV28,CASSDAGGAGTGELFF
.,17,TRBJ2-4,TRBV4-1,CASSRDPPVGAKNIQYF
.,15,TRBJ2-1,TRBV4-2,CASSQEDTEYNEQFF
.,17,TRBJ2-3,TRBV5-1,CASSLETSGGGTDTQYF
once,14,TRBJ2-7,TRBV2,CASSLSQGQYEQYF
.,16,TRBJ1-5,TRBV28,CASTRSLMGGNQPQHF
.,16,TRBJ1-3,TRBV25-1,CASSPPRTGAGNTIYF
.,14,TRBJ2-5,TRBV10-3,CAINGLAGQETQYF
.,15,TRBJ2-4,TRBV28,CASRDGTSVKNIQYF
.,14,TRBJ1-1,TRBV19,CASSMRDSHTEAFF
.,14,TRBJ1-1,TRBV7-9,CASSPLGENTEAFF
.,15,TRBJ2-7,TRBV7-9,CASSKGQGFSYEQYF
.,14,TRBJ2-7,TRBV9,CASSVGTYSYEQYF
.,14,TRBJ1-1,TRBV6-1,CASRSSTWNTEAFF
.,19,TRBJ1-4,TRBV18,CASSPPQTGTRGGDEKLFF
.,17,TRBJ2-2,TRBV2,CASSEDRRYANTGELFF
once,14,TRBJ2-3,TRBV28,CASRDVLLMDTQYF